The present entry profiles one TCR beta chain with its context. The source of the sample is a study of blood T cell repertoires in COVID-19. Whole-study context: The origin of the acute and convalescent COVID-19 samples was the United States, Italy and Spain.

CDR3 size: 18 residues. Unmatched junction bases numbered 9, after V lost 2 bases and J lost 0 bases. The V gene's germline CDR1 is SGHVS and CDR2 FQNEAQ. Assay used: immunoSEQ multiplex PCR; TCRdb lists only in-frame clones, some missing. The profile shows a few hundred thousand clones, 87% of them singletons. The source material was peripheral blood. V gene TRBV7-8 combines with J gene TRBJ2-3; 9 positions agree with TRBD2. This sequence originates from a woman aged 25 to 45 with COVID-19, enrolled during active disease. This CDR3 reads CASSLMFGLAGSTDTQYF. As DNA, the CDR3 is TGTGCCAGCAGCTTAATGTTTGGGCTAGCGGGAAGCACAGATACGCAGTATTTT.